This is a list of T cell receptor beta chains from one sample in a study of T cells in Graves' hyperthyroidism and ophthalmopathy. Each CDR3 protein gets one entry after TCRdb re-called the multiplex PCR reads with MiXCR. In the table there are 300,000 to 400,000 distinct CDR3 sequences, 20% to 25% of which are singletons. The specimen was blood. The receptor set was obtained from a woman aged 45-59 years with Graves' hyperthyroidism. CDR3s include the opening cysteine and the closing phenylalanine or tryptophan. The D gene is left open where the match is weak. A row's size may be missing; if present it is once, few, many or a size class.

D: NA; size: NA; J: TRBJ1-5; V: TRBV5-6; DNA: TGTGCCAGCAGCTCCGGCAGGGCCAATCAGCCCCAGCATTTT; CDR3: CASSSGRANQPQHF
D: TRBD2; size: many; J: TRBJ2-1; V: TRBV7-3; DNA: TGTGCCAGCAGCTTAACTAGCGGGAAGGGGAATGAGCAGTTCTTC; CDR3: CASSLTSGKGNEQFF
D: NA; size: many; J: TRBJ1-6; V: TRBV27; DNA: TGTGCCAGCAGTTTATCGTCTCGGGTTGGTTCACCCCTCCACTTT; CDR3: CASSLSSRVGSPLHF
D: TRBD2; size: many; J: TRBJ2-5; V: TRBV3-1; DNA: TGTGCCAGCAGCCCTCTCTGGGGGGGACCGCCCGAACTCCAAGAGACCCAGTACTTC; CDR3: CASSPLWGGPPELQETQYF
D: NA; size: many; J: TRBJ1-3; V: TRBV5-5; DNA: TGTGCCAGCAGCTTTTCTTCTGTGGGGTCGGCTGGAAACACCATATATTTT; CDR3: CASSFSSVGSAGNTIYF
D: TRBD2; size: many; J: TRBJ2-4; V: TRBV18; DNA: TGTGCCAGCTCATCCAGCGGGAGGGGTGAAAACATTCAGTACTTC; CDR3: CASSSSGRGENIQYF
D: NA; size: many; J: TRBJ2-7; V: TRBV3-1; DNA: TGTGCCAGCAGTAAAGGGGGATACGAGCAGTACTTC; CDR3: CASSKGGYEQYF
D: NA; size: many; J: TRBJ2-2; V: TRBV11-1; DNA: TGTGCCAGCAGCTTTAGCGGAAGGCCGGAGCTGTTTTTT; CDR3: CASSFSGRPELFF
D: NA; size: NA; J: TRBJ1-2; V: TRBV25-1; DNA: TGTGCCAGCACCCCGGAGGGGCGGGGAGGCTACACCTTC; CDR3: CASTPEGRGGYTF
D: NA; size: NA; J: TRBJ1-3; V: TRBV5-1; DNA: TGTGCCAGCAGCCCCCCACCGGGACCCGGGGGAAACACCATATATTTT; CDR3: CASSPPPGPGGNTIYF
D: NA; size: few; J: TRBJ2-2; V: TRBV15; DNA: TGTGCCACCAGCAGAGATCGGACAAGATACGGGGAGCTGTTTTTT; CDR3: CATSRDRTRYGELFF
D: TRBD2; size: NA; J: TRBJ2-1; V: TRBV19; DNA: TGTGCCAGTAGTATCGGGACTAGCGGGAGTACCCCCTTATACAATGAGCAGTTCTTC; CDR3: CASSIGTSGSTPLYNEQFF
D: NA; size: NA; J: TRBJ2-2; V: TRBV6-5; DNA: TGTGCCAGCAGTTACTCACCGAACACCGGGGAGCTGTTTTTT; CDR3: CASSYSPNTGELFF
D: TRBD1; size: many; J: TRBJ1-1; V: TRBV7-2; DNA: TGTGCCAGCAGCTTCGCTCGACAGGGGAAACGGGAAGCTTTCTTT; CDR3: CASSFARQGKREAFF
D: NA; size: many; J: TRBJ1-1; V: TRBV28; DNA: TGTGCCAGCAGTTCCTTACAGGGAAAAGCTGAAGCTTTCTTT; CDR3: CASSSLQGKAEAFF
D: NA; size: many; J: TRBJ1-1; V: TRBV28; DNA: TGTGCCAGCAGTTTGGGACTTGAAGCTTTCTTT; CDR3: CASSLGLEAFF
D: TRBD1; size: once; J: TRBJ1-1; V: TRBV6-1; DNA: TGTGCCAGCACCCCACAGGGGCTTCGGGTGGGGGACACTGAAGCTTTCTTT; CDR3: CASTPQGLRVGDTEAFF
D: TRBD1; size: NA; J: TRBJ2-3; V: TRBV6-1; DNA: TGTGCCAGCAGGAGGGACAGGGGGGTCACAGATACGCAGTATTTT; CDR3: CASRRDRGVTDTQYF
D: NA; size: NA; J: TRBJ1-3; V: TRBV12-3/TRBV12-4; DNA: TGTGCCAGCAGTTTAGGGTCCTCTGGAAACACCATATATTTT; CDR3: CASSLGSSGNTIYF
D: NA; size: few; J: TRBJ2-7; V: TRBV4-1; DNA: TGCGCCAGCAGCCCCTCAGATGTAAACTACGAGCAGTACTTC; CDR3: CASSPSDVNYEQYF
D: TRBD2; size: NA; J: TRBJ2-6; V: TRBV2; DNA: TGTGCCAGCAGTAGATCGGGAGGGGCCGGCGGGGCCAACGTCCTGACTTTC; CDR3: CASSRSGGAGGANVLTF
D: NA; size: many; J: TRBJ1-1; V: TRBV11-1; DNA: TGTGCCAGCAGCTTAAGTCCGACTCGGGTGAACACTGAAGCTTTCTTT; CDR3: CASSLSPTRVNTEAFF
D: NA; size: many; J: TRBJ2-7; V: TRBV5-1; DNA: TGCGCCAGCAGCCCCCGGGGGGCCTCCTACGAGCAGTACTTC; CDR3: CASSPRGASYEQYF
D: NA; size: many; J: TRBJ1-2; V: TRBV12-3/TRBV12-4; DNA: TGTGCCAGCAGTTTAGACCGCGCGGGTGGCTACACCTTC; CDR3: CASSLDRAGGYTF
D: NA; size: NA; J: TRBJ1-1; V: TRBV20-1; DNA: TGCAGCGCGGGGGGGGGCTTGAACACTGAAGCTTTCTTT; CDR3: CSAGGGLNTEAFF
D: TRBD2; size: few; J: TRBJ2-3; V: TRBV11-3; DNA: TGTGCCAGCAGCTCCGGGACTAGCGGGGGTGCTAGCACAGATACGCAGTATTTT; CDR3: CASSSGTSGGASTDTQYF
D: TRBD1; size: many; J: TRBJ2-3; V: TRBV7-9; DNA: TGTGCCAGCAGCTCGGACAGGGTCACAGATACGCAGTATTTT; CDR3: CASSSDRVTDTQYF
D: NA; size: many; J: TRBJ1-1; V: TRBV5-1; DNA: TGCGCCAGCAGCTTGGGGGGCAGCTTGAACACTGAAGCTTTCTTT; CDR3: CASSLGGSLNTEAFF